The 28 T cell receptor beta chains below all came from one sample that was sequenced in a study of PD-1 blockade in classical Hodgkin lymphoma. In every patient, relapse followed autologous stem cell transplantation, while exposure to brentuximab vedotin differed. Measured with immunoSEQ multiplex PCR; TCRdb has only the in-frame clones, and not every one. The sample has about 98,000 clones, approximately 92% seen once. Sequenced material: peripheral blood mononuclear cells (PBMCs), taken at baseline. These receptors were obtained from a human donor with classical Hodgkin lymphoma.

The chain is built from TRBV28 and TRBJ2-1; D uncertain. In germline, CDR1 is MDHEN, CDR2 SYDVKM. Trimming took off 2 bases at V and 10 bases at J, with 12 bases between the two ends. The length of the CDR3 is 13 residues. This CDR3 reads CASSLGATTEQFF. The CDR3 DNA reads as TGTGCCAGCAGTTTAGGCGCCACTACCGAGCAGTTCTTC.

The chain is built from TRBV18 and TRBJ1-1; D remains ambiguous. Trimming took off 6 bases at V and 7 bases at J, with 15 bases between the two ends. The CDR3 runs to 13 residues. In germline, CDR1 is KGHSH, CDR2 LQKENI. CDR3 region: CASSPDGRDEAFF. CDR3 coding DNA: TGTGCCAGCTCCCCCGATGGCCGGGATGAAGCTTTCTTT.

The chain uses TRBV27 and TRBJ1-5; possible D gene TRBD1, 5 bases. Germline assignment: CDR1 MNHEY and CDR2 SMNVEV (reference sequence). This CDR3 comprises 14 residues. The V end was cut by 2 bases, the J end by 2 bases, with 7 bases between. CDR3 bases: TGTGCCAGCAGTTTAGAAGGGGGCAATCAGCCCCAGCATTTT. This sequence encodes CASSLEGGNQPQHF.

This rearrangement joins TRBV28 to TRBJ2-7; possible D gene TRBD1, 7 bases. This CDR3 region has 17 residues. Germline CDR1 reads MDHEN; CDR2 reads SYDVKM. V was clipped by 4 bases and J by 3 bases, with 22 bases between them. CDR3 in amino acids: CASSSGQDYYQHYEQYF. The CDR3 DNA reads TGTGCCAGCAGTTCAGGACAGGACTACTACCAACACTACGAGCAGTACTTC.

The V and J genes are TRBV7-9 and TRBJ2-3; a weak D match, TRBD1 (6 bases). The CDR3 has 15 amino acids. Germline V gene lookup returns CDR1 SEHNR and CDR2 FQNEAQ (reference sequence). V dropped 5 bases and J dropped 1 base, with 13 bases sitting between them. CDR3 amino acids: CASSRDRLGTDTQYF. The DNA for the CDR3 is TGTGCCAGCAGCCGCGACAGGCTTGGCACAGATACGCAGTATTTT.

The rearrangement links TRBV19 to TRBJ1-4; D unclear. V was pared by 9 bases and J by 3 bases, with 14 bases between. The V gene's germline CDR1 is LNHDA and CDR2 SQIVND (reference sequence). The CDR3 runs 14 residues. The CDR3 loop reads CASKGEGANEKLFF. DNA of the CDR3: TGTGCCAGCAAAGGCGAAGGAGCTAATGAAAAACTGTTTTTT. Full variable domain (missing parts from reference TRBV19 and TRBJ1-4): DGGITQSPKYLFRKEGQNVTLSCEQNLNHDAMYWYRQDPGQGLRLIYYSQIVNDFQKGDIAEGYSVSREKKESFPLTVTSAQKNPTAFYLCASKGEGANEKLFFGSGTQLSVL.

J is TRBJ1-1 and V is TRBV9, with unresolved D. CDR3 length: 11 residues. The V gene lost 3 bases and the J gene lost 10 bases, with 10 bases spanning the gap. Germline CDR1 reads SGDLS; CDR2 reads YYNGEE. The CDR3 DNA follows: TGTGCCAGCAGCGCCGGACGTGGAGCTTTCTTT. Amino acid sequence: CASSAGRGAFF.

J is TRBJ2-7 and V is TRBV7-2, with a possible D match to TRBD2 (5 bases). The CDR3 consists of 15 residues. Trimming pared 5 bases from V and 0 bases from J, leaving 14 bases between. Germline-derived CDR1 and CDR2 are SGHTA and FQGNSA. The chain's CDR3 is CASSLTWESSYEQYF. The CDR3 bases are TGTGCCAGCAGCCTAACCTGGGAGAGCTCCTACGAGCAGTACTTC.

The chain couples TRBV25-1 to TRBJ2-5, with D possibly matching TRBD1 (6 bases). TRBJ2-7 explains the end of the DNA better; the J call may be wrong. CDR1 is MGHDK, CDR2 SYGVNS, per germline. The CDR3 is 15 amino acids. The CDR3 nucleotides read TGTGCCAGCAGTGACCTTGGGACACAGAACTACGAGCAGTACTTC. The encoded protein is CASSDLGTQNYEQYF.

The chain joins TRBV15 to TRBJ2-7; D uncertain. Germline-derived CDR1 and CDR2 are LNHNV and YYDKDF (reference sequence). The CDR3 extends over 13 amino acids. The V end was cut by 4 bases, the J end by 2 bases, with 9 bases between. The CDR3 nucleotides read TGTGCCACCAGCACCCGGCTGGCCTACGAGCAGTACTTC. Protein: CATSTRLAYEQYF. Based on the CDR3 plus reference TRBV15 and TRBJ2-7, the full variable domain is DAMVIQNPRYQVTQFGKPVTLSCSQTLNHNVMYWYQQKSSQAPKLLFHYYDKDFNNEADTPDNFQSRRPNTSFCFLDIRSPGLGDTAMYLCATSTRLAYEQYFGPGTRLTVT.

The V call is TRBV6-5, the J call TRBJ2-7, with 10 nucleotides matching TRBD2. The V segment lost 7 bases and the J segment 0 bases; nucleotides outside the gene matches: 6. This CDR3 contains 15 residues. In germline, CDR1 is MNHEY, CDR2 SVGAGI. The CDR3 DNA follows: TGTGCCAGCACAAAGCGGGAGGGGGCCTCCTACGAGCAGTACTTC. It yields the protein CASTKREGASYEQYF.

The chain has TRBV5-6 and TRBJ1-1; perhaps TRBD1 as D (5 bases). The V end lost 0 bases, the J end lost 5 bases, and 5 bases lay between the germline ends. Looked up from germline, CDR1 is SGHDT and CDR2 is YYEEEE. The CDR3 loop spans 12 amino acids. CDR3 region: CASSLEGTEAFF. For the CDR3, the DNA is TGTGCCAGCAGCTTGGAGGGGACTGAAGCTTTCTTT.

The V call is TRBV19, the J call TRBJ2-7; 8 bases map to TRBD2. With 6 bases clipped from V and 4 bases from J, the junction kept 11 bases outside the gene matches. The germline V gene has CDR1 LNHDA and CDR2 SQIVND (reference sequence). This CDR3 has 15 residues. CDR3: CASSAGGDGLYEQYF. CDR3 DNA: TGTGCCAGTAGCGCCGGGGGGGATGGACTGTACGAGCAGTACTTC.

The genes are TRBV30 and TRBJ1-5; D call uncertain. Germline V gene data show CDR1 as GTSNPN and CDR2 as SVGIG (reference sequence). The CDR3 sequence is 13 residues long. V lost 3 bases to trimming and J lost 0 bases, with 6 bases between them. Here the CDR3 reads CAWSLDSNQPQHF. In DNA form, the CDR3 reads TGTGCCTGGAGCCTAGATAGCAATCAGCCCCAGCATTTT.

This sequence joins TRBV28 and TRBJ1-2; D remains unclear. There are 12 residues in the CDR3. Trimming took off 4 bases at V and 5 bases at J, with 8 bases between the two ends. Germline loops: CDR1 MDHEN, CDR2 SYDVKM. The CDR3 sequence: CASSSDPYGYTF. The CDR3 coding sequence is TGTGCCAGCAGTTCCGACCCGTATGGCTACACCTTC.

The chain joins TRBV19 to TRBJ2-3, with 14 bases identical to TRBD2. Germline values: CDR1 LNHDA, CDR2 SQIVND (reference sequence). V dropped 2 bases and J dropped 2; count of bases not matched to a gene: 12. The CDR3 consists of 20 residues. CDR3 in DNA: TGTGCCAGTAGTATAAGGGGGACGGGACTAGCGGGAGACTACACAGATACGCAGTATTTT. It specifies CASSIRGTGLAGDYTDTQYF.

The V gene is TRBV7-9, the J gene TRBJ2-7; 8 bases agree with TRBD2. The CDR3 runs to 13 residues. V was pared by 4 bases and J by 5 bases, with 4 bases of the junction left unmatched. Germline values: CDR1 SEHNR, CDR2 FQNEAQ (reference sequence). Here the CDR3 DNA reads TGTGCCAGCAGCTCGGGGGGGGCTGACGAGCAGTACTTC. This gives the protein CASSSGGADEQYF.

The chain carries TRBV9 and TRBJ2-7; 11 bases are a match to TRBD2. CDR3 length equals 16 residues. In germline, CDR1 is SGDLS, CDR2 YYNGEE. Trimming took 7 bases from V and 3 from J; bases not matched to a gene: 12. CDR3 region: CASELAGEERGYEQYF. As DNA, the CDR3 is TGTGCCAGCGAACTAGCGGGAGAAGAGAGAGGCTACGAGCAGTACTTC.

V usage is TRBV4-1 and J usage is TRBJ2-5, with TRBD1 as a possible D gene (6 bases). Judging by the DNA end, TRBJ2-7 fits better; the J call may be wrong. Per germline, CDR1 MGHRA and CDR2 YSYEKL. This CDR3 contains 16 residues. The CDR3 is CASSPNLLQGTYEQYF. CDR3 DNA: TGCGCCAGCAGCCCGAACCTGTTACAGGGAACCTACGAGCAGTACTTC.

This clone was counted a single time. V and J are TRBV30 and TRBJ2-7; TRBD1 aligns across 7 bases. With 4 bases clipped from V and 6 bases from J, the junction kept 15 bases outside the gene matches. Germline values: CDR1 GTSNPN, CDR2 SVGIG (reference sequence). The CDR3 totals 15 residues. This chain's CDR3 is CAWIGTASEQGEQYF. The CDR3 DNA reads TGTGCCTGGATCGGGACAGCCTCCGAACAGGGCGAGCAGTACTTC.

The chain has TRBV5-4 and TRBJ2-5; 7 nucleotides agree with TRBD1. The CDR3 loop spans 16 amino acids. The germline gives CDR1 SGHNT, CDR2 YYREEE (reference sequence). With 4 bases clipped from V and 2 bases from J, the junction kept 11 bases outside the gene matches. The CDR3 protein is CASSPAGTDKQETQYF. CDR3 DNA sequence: TGTGCCAGCAGCCCGGCCGGGACAGACAAACAAGAGACCCAGTACTTC.

This sequence joins TRBV7-9 and TRBJ2-3; unclear D gene. The CDR3 contains 12 residues. Germline CDR1 is SEHNR and CDR2 is FQNEAQ (reference sequence). Trimming stripped 5 bases from V and 7 bases from J, with 10 bases between. Written as DNA, the CDR3 is TGTGCCAGCAGCCCGGCACCTAATACGCAGTATTTT. Translating gives CASSPAPNTQYF.

This sequence joins TRBV28 and TRBJ1-4, with D uncertain. Germline V lookup: CDR1 MDHEN, CDR2 SYDVKM. V lost 4 bases and J 8 bases, leaving 11 bases between the germline ends. This CDR3 has 13 amino acids. The CDR3 sequence is CASSSRGREKLFF. CDR3 coding DNA: TGTGCCAGCAGTTCGCGGGGTCGGGAAAAACTGTTTTTT.

The V call is TRBV12-2, the J call TRBJ2-7; TRBD2 is the table's D call and was not checked against the DNA. TRBV12-2 is marked as a pseudogene. The CDR3 totals 16 residues. The CDR3 loop is CASRFGSSIYSYEQYF. The CDR3 bases are TGTGCAAGTCGCTTCGGGTCTAGCATTTATTCCTACGAGCAGTACTTC.

In the case of this clone: In the same sample, other DNA sequences code for this CDR3. CDR3 coding DNA: TGTGCCAGCAGCCTTGGTGGTACCGGGGAGCTGTTTTTT. This encodes CASSLGGTGELFF. The chain joins TRBV7-9 to TRBJ2-2; D is undetermined. Germline V gene lookup returns CDR1 SEHNR and CDR2 FQNEAQ (reference sequence). The CDR3 runs 13 residues. The V gene lost 5 bases and the J gene lost 5 bases, with 9 bases spanning the gap.

V gene TRBV18 combines with J gene TRBJ1-5; D unresolved. V was shortened by 0 bases and J by 4 bases, with 13 bases between the two germline ends. Germline values: CDR1 KGHSH, CDR2 LQKENI. The CDR3 runs to 16 residues. The CDR3 here is CASSPPGRLGNQPQHF. The CDR3, as DNA: TGTGCCAGCTCACCACCGGGCAGACTAGGGAATCAGCCCCAGCATTTT.

The CDR3 DNA reads TGTGCCAGCAGGGGAGCAGTCTCTGGGGCCAACGTCCTGACTTTC. Translation gives CASRGAVSGANVLTF. This chain links TRBV27 with TRBJ2-6; maybe TRBD2 (5 bases). Germline-derived CDR1 and CDR2 are MNHEY and SMNVEV (reference sequence). The CDR3 runs 15 residues. The V end was cut by 6 bases, the J end by 0 bases, with 9 bases between.

This clone was seen a single time. The CDR3 region is CASSYSANYGYTF. DNA of the CDR3: TGTGCCAGCAGTTACTCGGCAAACTATGGCTACACCTTC. The gene calls are TRBV6-5 and TRBJ1-2; D remains ambiguous. The CDR3 contains 13 residues. Germline V CDR1 and CDR2: MNHEY, SVGAGI. V lost 0 bases and J lost 2, with 4 bases in between.